This T cell receptor beta chain was profiled in a study of beta chain features in type 1 diabetes. This clone was seen a handful of times. Its specificity is not known. Germline V CDR1 and CDR2: SGHRS, YFSETQ. With 1 base removed from V and 2 bases from J, the gap between germline ends came to 12 bases. CDR3 length: 15 residues. The authors reverse transcribed all of the isolated RNA, so sequencing captured expressed TCRB transcripts. TCRdb's table, derived via immunoSEQ multiplex PCR, lists solely in-frame clones and lacks some. The table lists 630,000 or so clones, about an eighth of them singletons. The single heparinised draw taken from each donor contained roughly 110 mL of blood on average. It was via CD45RO/CCR7/CD25/CD127/CD95/CD27 that CD4+ naive, central memory, regulatory and stem cell-like memory cells were sorted. Study-wide findings and caveats: In every one of the four CD4+ subsets, TCRB CDR3s were moderately but significantly shorter in Type 1 diabetes patients. Reduced insertions and increased deletions marked VDJ junctions in type 1 diabetes patients.

This clonotype was obtained from a man aged 18-30 years with type 1 diabetes. This chain connects TRBV5-1 to TRBJ2-5; no reliable D call. Sequenced sample: naive CD4+ T cells from blood. In nucleotides, the CDR3 is TGCGCCAGCAGCTTGTACGGCAGACCTCAAGAGACCCAGTACTTC. Translating it yields CASSLYGRPQETQYF. Full variable domain (outside the CDR3, taken from reference TRBV5-1 and TRBJ2-5): KAGVTQTPRYLIKTRGQQVTLSCSPISGHRSVSWYQQTPGQGLQFLFEYFSETQRNKGNFPGRFSGRQFSNSRSEMNVSTLELGDSALYLCASSLYGRPQETQYFGPGTRLLVL.